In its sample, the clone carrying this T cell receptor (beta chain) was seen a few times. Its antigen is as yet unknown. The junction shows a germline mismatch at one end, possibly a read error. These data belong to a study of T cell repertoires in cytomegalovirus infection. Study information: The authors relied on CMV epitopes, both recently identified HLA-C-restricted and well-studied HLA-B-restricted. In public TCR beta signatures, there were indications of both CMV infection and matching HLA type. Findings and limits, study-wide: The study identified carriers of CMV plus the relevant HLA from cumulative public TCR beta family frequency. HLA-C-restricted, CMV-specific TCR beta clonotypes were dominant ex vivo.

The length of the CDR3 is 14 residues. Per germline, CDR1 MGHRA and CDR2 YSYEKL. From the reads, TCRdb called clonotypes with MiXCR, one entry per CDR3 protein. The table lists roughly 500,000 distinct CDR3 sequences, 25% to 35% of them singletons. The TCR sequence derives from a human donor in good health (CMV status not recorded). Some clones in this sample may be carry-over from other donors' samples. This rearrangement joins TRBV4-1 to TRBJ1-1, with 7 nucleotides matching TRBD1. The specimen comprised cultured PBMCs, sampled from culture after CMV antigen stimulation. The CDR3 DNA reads TGCGCCAGCAGCCACCTGACAGGGAACGCTGAAGCTTTCTTT. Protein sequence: CASSHLTGNAEAFF.